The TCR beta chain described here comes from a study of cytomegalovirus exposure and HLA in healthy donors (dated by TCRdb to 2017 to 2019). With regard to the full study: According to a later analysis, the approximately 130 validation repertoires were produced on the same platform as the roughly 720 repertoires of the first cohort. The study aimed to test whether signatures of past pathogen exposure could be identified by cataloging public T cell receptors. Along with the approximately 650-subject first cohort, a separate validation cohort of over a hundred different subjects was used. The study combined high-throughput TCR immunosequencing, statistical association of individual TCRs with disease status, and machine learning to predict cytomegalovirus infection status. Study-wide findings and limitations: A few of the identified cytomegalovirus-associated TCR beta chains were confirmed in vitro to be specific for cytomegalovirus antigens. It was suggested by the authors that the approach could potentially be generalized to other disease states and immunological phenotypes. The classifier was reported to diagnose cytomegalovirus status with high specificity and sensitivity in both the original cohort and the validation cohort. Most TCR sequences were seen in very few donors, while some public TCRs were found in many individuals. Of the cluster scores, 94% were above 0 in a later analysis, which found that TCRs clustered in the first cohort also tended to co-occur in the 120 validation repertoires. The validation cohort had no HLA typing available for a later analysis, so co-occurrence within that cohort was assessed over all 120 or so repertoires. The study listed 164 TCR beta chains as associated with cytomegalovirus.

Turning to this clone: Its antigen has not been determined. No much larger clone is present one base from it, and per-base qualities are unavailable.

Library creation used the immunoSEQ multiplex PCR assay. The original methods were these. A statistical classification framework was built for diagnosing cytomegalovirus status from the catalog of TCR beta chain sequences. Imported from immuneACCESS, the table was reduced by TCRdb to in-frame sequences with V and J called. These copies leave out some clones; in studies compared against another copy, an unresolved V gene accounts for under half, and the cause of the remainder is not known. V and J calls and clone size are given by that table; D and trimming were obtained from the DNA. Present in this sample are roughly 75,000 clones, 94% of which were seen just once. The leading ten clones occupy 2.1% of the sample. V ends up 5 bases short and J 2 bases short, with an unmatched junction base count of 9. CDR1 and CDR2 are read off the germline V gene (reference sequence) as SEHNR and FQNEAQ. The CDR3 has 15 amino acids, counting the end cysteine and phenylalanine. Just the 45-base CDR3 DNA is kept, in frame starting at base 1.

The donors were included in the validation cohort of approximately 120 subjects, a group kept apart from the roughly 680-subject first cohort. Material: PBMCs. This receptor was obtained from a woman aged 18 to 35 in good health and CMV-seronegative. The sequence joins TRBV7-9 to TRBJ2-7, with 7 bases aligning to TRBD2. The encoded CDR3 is CASSQDWGGTYEQYF. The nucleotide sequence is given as TGTGCCAGCAGCCAAGACTGGGGGGGGACCTACGAGCAGTACTTC.